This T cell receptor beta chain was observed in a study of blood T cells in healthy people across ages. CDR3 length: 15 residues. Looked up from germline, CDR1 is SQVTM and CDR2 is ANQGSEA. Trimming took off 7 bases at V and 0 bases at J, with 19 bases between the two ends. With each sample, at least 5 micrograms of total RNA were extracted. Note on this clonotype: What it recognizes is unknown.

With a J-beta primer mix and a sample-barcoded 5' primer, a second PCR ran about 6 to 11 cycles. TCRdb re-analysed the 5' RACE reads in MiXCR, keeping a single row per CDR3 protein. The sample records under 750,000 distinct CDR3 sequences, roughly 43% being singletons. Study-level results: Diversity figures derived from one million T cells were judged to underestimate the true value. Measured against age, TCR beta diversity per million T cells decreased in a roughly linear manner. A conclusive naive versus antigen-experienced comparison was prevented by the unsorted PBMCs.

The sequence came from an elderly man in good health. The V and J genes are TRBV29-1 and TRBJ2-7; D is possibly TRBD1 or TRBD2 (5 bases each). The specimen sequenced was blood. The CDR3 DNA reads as TGCAGCGCAGAAACGAGGGACGGAAGCTCCTACGAGCAGTACTTC. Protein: CSAETRDGSSYEQYF.